This TCR beta chain was sequenced in a study of vaccination effects on CD4 cells after COVID-19. With the ViraFEST assay, the study expanded antigen-specific CD4+ T cells using viral peptide pools, then sequenced them. Following 10 days of culture, CD4+ T cells were isolated. Subjects were given two BNT162b2 or mRNA-1273 vaccine doses. Using immunoSEQ multiplex PCR, the repertoire was profiled, and TCRdb retains in-frame clones only, with some absent. In the table there are roughly 59,000 clones, under 80% of which are singletons. The CDR3 spans 13 residues. V was shortened by 4 bases and J by 5 bases, with 10 bases between the two germline ends. Germline V gene data show CDR1 as SGHRS and CDR2 as YFSETQ. To note about this clone: Its specificity is not known.

This sample comprised CD4+ T cells from PBMCs cultured with HCoV-OC43 spike peptides, obtained after COVID-19 vaccination. The subset was: HCoV-OC43 spike overlapping peptide pool stimulation. This rearrangement joins TRBV5-1 to TRBJ1-5, with unresolved D. This clonotype was obtained from a human donor who received a COVID-19 vaccine. CDR3 nucleotides: TGCGCCAGCAGCGCGGGGTTTGATCAGCCCCAGCATTTT. Translation gives CASSAGFDQPQHF.